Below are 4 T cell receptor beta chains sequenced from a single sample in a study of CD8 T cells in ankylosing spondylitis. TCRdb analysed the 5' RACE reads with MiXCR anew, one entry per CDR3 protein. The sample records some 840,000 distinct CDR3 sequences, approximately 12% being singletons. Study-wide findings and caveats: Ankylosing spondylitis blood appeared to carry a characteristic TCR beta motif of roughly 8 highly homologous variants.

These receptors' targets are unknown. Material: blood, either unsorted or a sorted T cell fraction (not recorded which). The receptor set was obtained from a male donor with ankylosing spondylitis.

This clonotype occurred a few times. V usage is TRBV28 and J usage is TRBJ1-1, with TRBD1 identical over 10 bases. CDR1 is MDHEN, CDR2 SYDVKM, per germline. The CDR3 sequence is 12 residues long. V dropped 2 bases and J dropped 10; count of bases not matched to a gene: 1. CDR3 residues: CASSLGQGGAFF. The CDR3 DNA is TGTGCCAGCAGTTTAGGACAGGGGGGAGCTTTCTTT.

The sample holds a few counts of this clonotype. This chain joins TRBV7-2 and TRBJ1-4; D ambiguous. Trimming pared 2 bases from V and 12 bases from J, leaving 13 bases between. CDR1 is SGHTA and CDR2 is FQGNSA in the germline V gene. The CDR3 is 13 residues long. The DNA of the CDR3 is TGTGCCAGCAGCTTACTCCCCGACCGGGAACTGTTTTTT. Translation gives CASSLLPDRELFF.

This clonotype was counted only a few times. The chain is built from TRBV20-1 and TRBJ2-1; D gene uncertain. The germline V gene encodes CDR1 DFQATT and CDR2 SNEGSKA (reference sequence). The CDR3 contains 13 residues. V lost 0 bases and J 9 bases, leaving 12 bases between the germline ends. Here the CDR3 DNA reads TGCAGTGCTAGAGATGGTTCCGGGCCTGAGCAGTTCTTC. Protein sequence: CSARDGSGPEQFF.

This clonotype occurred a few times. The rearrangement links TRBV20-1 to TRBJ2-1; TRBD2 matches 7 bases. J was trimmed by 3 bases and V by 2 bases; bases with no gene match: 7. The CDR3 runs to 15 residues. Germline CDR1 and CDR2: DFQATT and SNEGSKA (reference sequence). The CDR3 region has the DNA TGCAGTGCTAGACCTCTAGCGGTCAACTACAATGAGCAGTTCTTC. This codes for CSARPLAVNYNEQFF.